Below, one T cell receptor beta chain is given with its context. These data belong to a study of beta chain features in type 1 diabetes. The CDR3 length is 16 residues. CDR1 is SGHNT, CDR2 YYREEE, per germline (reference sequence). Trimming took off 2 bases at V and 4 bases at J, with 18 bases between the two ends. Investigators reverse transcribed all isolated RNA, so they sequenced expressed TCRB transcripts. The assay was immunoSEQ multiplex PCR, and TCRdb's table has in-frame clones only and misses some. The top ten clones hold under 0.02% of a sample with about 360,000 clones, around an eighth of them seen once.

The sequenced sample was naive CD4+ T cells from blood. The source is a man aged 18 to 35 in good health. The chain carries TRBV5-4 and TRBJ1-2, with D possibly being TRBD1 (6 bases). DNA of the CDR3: TGTGCCAGCAGCTTAGGTCGGACAGAAAACTTCTATGGCTACACCTTC. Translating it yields CASSLGRTENFYGYTF.